This TCR beta chain was identified in a study of blood T cells in healthy people across ages. Looking at the study overall: When template switching was applied, about one barcoded beta molecule was captured per two T cells. The study, taken as a whole, reports: Reliance upon unsorted PBMCs precluded definitive naive versus antigen-experienced comparison. Lack of knowledge of donor CMV status possibly confounded expanded clonotype changes.

CDR1 and CDR2 from the germline V gene are MNHEY and SVGAGI. Between the trimmed V and J ends, which lost 7 bases and 4 bases, there was a span of 10 bases. CDR3 length equals 12 residues. The authors extracted at least 6 micrograms of total RNA per sample. A J-beta primer mix and a sample-barcoded 5' primer were used in a second PCR of roughly 7 to 12 cycles. TCRdb used MiXCR to reprocess the 5' RACE reads, holding one entry per CDR3 protein. This sample yields 870,000 or so distinct CDR3 sequences, of which around 26% are seen a single time; 15% to 20% belongs to the top ten. As regards this clonotype: Its specificity is not known.

The material sequenced was blood. The source of this sequence is a woman over 75 in good health. The V call is TRBV6-5, the J call TRBJ1-1; no clear D gene. In DNA, the CDR3 is TGTGCCAGCACTTCCGGGTCCACTGAAGCTTTCTTT. Translating it yields CASTSGSTEAFF.